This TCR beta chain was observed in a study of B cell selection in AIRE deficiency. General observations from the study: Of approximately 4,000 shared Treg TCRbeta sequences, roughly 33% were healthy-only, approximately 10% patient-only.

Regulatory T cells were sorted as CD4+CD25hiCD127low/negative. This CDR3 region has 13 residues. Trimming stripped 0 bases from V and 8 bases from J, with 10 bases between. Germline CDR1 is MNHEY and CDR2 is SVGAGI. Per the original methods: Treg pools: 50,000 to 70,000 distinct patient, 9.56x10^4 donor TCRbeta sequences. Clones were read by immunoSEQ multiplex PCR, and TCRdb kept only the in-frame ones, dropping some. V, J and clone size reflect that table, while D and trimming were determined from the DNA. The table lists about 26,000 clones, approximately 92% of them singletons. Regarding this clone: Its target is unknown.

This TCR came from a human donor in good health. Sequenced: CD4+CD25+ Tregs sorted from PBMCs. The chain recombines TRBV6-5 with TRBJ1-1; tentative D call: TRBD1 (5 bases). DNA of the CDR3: TGTGCCAGCAGTTACTCGCAGGGACGAGAAGCTTTCTTT. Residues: CASSYSQGREAFF.